These T cell receptor beta chains were read from a single sample in a study of cytomegalovirus exposure and HLA in healthy donors. TCRdb keeps only in-frame clones here, not all; method: immunoSEQ multiplex PCR. Its table records roughly 120,000 clones. The sample taken for sequencing was PBMCs. The receptor source for this set is a man aged 18 to 30 in good health and CMV-seronegative. The CDR3 runs from the conserved cysteine through the conserved F or W. The D gene is left open where the match is weak.

D	J	V	DNA	CDR3
NA	TRBJ2-5	TRBV6-5	TGTGCCAGCAGTCCCACTTCCCGGGGCCAAGAGACCCAGTACTTC	CASSPTSRGQETQYF
TRBD1	TRBJ1-2	TRBV6-5	TGTGCCAGCAGTTGGACAGGCGGTGGCTACACCTTC	CASSWTGGGYTF
TRBD1	TRBJ2-1	TRBV7-8	TGTGCCAGCAGCCATCCGACAGGGCTCGGCAATGAGCAGTTCTTC	CASSHPTGLGNEQFF
NA	TRBJ2-7	TRBV6-5	TGTGCCAGTAAAGCGAAGGACAGCCCGTACGAGCAGTACTTC	CASKAKDSPYEQYF
NA	TRBJ2-2	TRBV6-5	TGTGCCAGCAGTACCCAGGGAGGCACCGGGGAGCTGTTTTTT	CASSTQGGTGELFF
TRBD2	TRBJ2-3	TRBV9	TGTGTCAGCAGCGTAGCGGGTGGCGATACGCAGTATTTT	CVSSVAGGDTQYF
TRBD1	TRBJ1-3	TRBV9	TGTGCCAGCAGCGCCGGACAGGGTATCGCCACATATTTT	CASSAGQGIATYF
TRBD2	TRBJ2-3	TRBV7-6	TGTGCCAGCAGCTTGGTGACTAGCGGTGCGGATACGCAGTATTTT	CASSLVTSGADTQYF
TRBD1	TRBJ1-4	TRBV7-9	TGTGCCAGCAGCTTAGTTCGTGGGACAGGGATAGAAAAACTGTTTTTT	CASSLVRGTGIEKLFF
NA	TRBJ2-1	TRBV21-1	TGTGCCAGCAGCAAAGTCCCGGAGGGGCACAATGAGCAGTTCTTC	CASSKVPEGHNEQFF
NA	TRBJ1-2	TRBV19	TGTGCCAGTAGTAACAGTCCTATAAGGGGTGGCTACACCTTC	CASSNSPIRGGYTF
NA	TRBJ2-7	TRBV11-2	TGTGCCAGCAGCGTCGGGATCTACGAGCAGTACTTC	CASSVGIYEQYF
NA	TRBJ2-7	TRBV25-1	TGTGCCAGCAGTGATCAGGGCAGGTTACCCTACGAGCAGTACTTC	CASSDQGRLPYEQYF
NA	TRBJ1-5	TRBV19	TGTGCCAGTAGTAAGGGGACACCTTCCAATCAGCCCCAGCATTTT	CASSKGTPSNQPQHF
TRBD1	TRBJ1-5	TRBV6-1	TGTGCCAGCAGTGCGTCCGTACAGGGGGCGGTGAGCAATCAGCCCCAGCATTTT	CASSASVQGAVSNQPQHF
NA	TRBJ1-2	TRBV19	TGTGCCAGTAGGGACAGCTTTTTCTATGGCTACACCTTC	CASRDSFFYGYTF
NA	TRBJ1-1	TRBV28	TGTGCCAGCAGTTTTCCCGTGAACACTGAAGCTTTCTTT	CASSFPVNTEAFF
NA	TRBJ1-4	TRBV7-9	TGTGCCAGCAGCTTAGCGGGGGGGGAAAAGGAAAAACTGTTTTTT	CASSLAGGEKEKLFF
NA	TRBJ2-3	TRBV7-6	TGTGCCAGCAGCCCGACTAGTTCCGCAGATACGCAGTATTTT	CASSPTSSADTQYF
NA	TRBJ2-7	TRBV5-1	TGCGCCAGTCGTTTGGACAGACCCTACGAGCAGTACTTC	CASRLDRPYEQYF
TRBD2	TRBJ2-7	TRBV5-8	TGTGCCAGCAGCTTGGGGACTAGCAGTAGAAACGAGCAGTACTTC	CASSLGTSSRNEQYF
NA	TRBJ1-2	TRBV6-1	TGTGCCAGCGACATTTCAGGGTCTAACTATGGCTACACCTTC	CASDISGSNYGYTF
NA	TRBJ2-5	TRBV5-6	TGTGCCAGCAGGATATCCCGGGACTCCCGAGACCAGTACTTC	CASRISRDSRDQYF
NA	TRBJ2-4	TRBV9	TGTGCCAGCAGCGTAGGAACGGACTATACAGAAAACATTCAGTACTTC	CASSVGTDYTENIQYF
TRBD2	TRBJ2-7	TRBV5-6	TGTGCCAGCAGCTCGGGACTAGCGGGAGTACTATCCAACGAGCAGTACTTC	CASSSGLAGVLSNEQYF
NA	TRBJ2-1	TRBV30	TGTGCCTGGAGTGTAACACAATACAATGAGCAGTTCTTC	CAWSVTQYNEQFF
TRBD1	TRBJ2-1	TRBV13	TGTGCCAGCAGCTCCCGGGACAGGGGATATAACAATGAGCAGTTCTTC	CASSSRDRGYNNEQFF
NA	TRBJ1-1	TRBV5-1	TGCGCCAGCAGCTTGTCGACTGAAGCTTTCTTT	CASSLSTEAFF
TRBD1	TRBJ1-2	TRBV5-1	TGCGCCAGCAGCTCTGACAGGGGCTATGGCTACACCTTC	CASSSDRGYGYTF
NA	TRBJ1-1	TRBV6-1	TGTGCCAGCAGTGTGACAGCGAACACTGAAGCTTTCTTT	CASSVTANTEAFF
NA	TRBJ1-5	TRBV7-2	TGTGCCAGCAGCTTAACCCTTCGGGAAGGTCAGCCCCAGCATTTT	CASSLTLREGQPQHF
NA	TRBJ2-7	TRBV6-5	TGTGCCAGCAGTTCTAGCGCCTCCAGCTCCTACGAGCAGTACTTC	CASSSSASSSYEQYF